These 25 T cell receptor beta chains came from one sample sequenced in a study of T cells after yellow fever vaccination. MiXCR, run by TCRdb on the 5' RACE reads, gives a single entry per CDR3 protein. Here the sample spans more than 350,000 distinct CDR3 sequences, 9.5% to 13% being singletons. The source was PBMCs, collected on the day of the first yellow fever vaccination. The source is a man aged 18 to 29 who received the YFV17D yellow fever vaccine.

This clonotype was seen repeatedly, ten times or more. The gene calls are TRBV10-3 and TRBJ2-5, with 7 bases fitting TRBD2. Germline V gene sequence: CDR1 ENHRY, CDR2 SYGVKD. The CDR3 runs 14 residues. Trimming cost V 4 bases and J 4 bases; bases outside gene matches: 6. The CDR3 reads CAISGAGRRETQYF. CDR3 sequence (DNA): TGTGCCATCAGTGGAGCGGGGCGGAGAGAGACCCAGTACTTC.

In this sample, this clonotype turned up a few times. V is TRBV3-1 and J is TRBJ1-6; no definite D call. CDR3 length: 14 amino acids. The germline V gene encodes CDR1 LGHDT and CDR2 YNNKEL (reference sequence). V was clipped by 4 bases and J by 10 bases, with 14 bases between them. This CDR3 reads CASSPREGRSPLHF. The DNA for the CDR3 is TGTGCCAGCAGCCCCCGAGAAGGACGCTCACCCCTCCACTTT.

This chain uses TRBV20-1 with TRBJ2-3; no clear D gene. Trimming took 3 bases from V and 2 from J, leaving 12 bases between them. CDR3 length: 14 amino acids. Looked up from germline, CDR1 is DFQATT and CDR2 is SNEGSKA (reference sequence). The DNA of the CDR3 is TGCAGTGCTAGCTCTAGGCTGTCCACAGATACGCAGTATTTT. This codes for CSASSRLSTDTQYF.

The rearrangement uses TRBV4-1 and TRBJ2-3, with TRBD2 matching over 8 bases. The CDR3 consists of 16 residues. CDR1 is MGHRA, CDR2 YSYEKL, per germline. V shed 4 bases and J 5 bases; nucleotides not matched to a gene: 11. CDR3 sequence reads: CASSPPRRGALDTQYF. CDR3 nucleotide sequence: TGCGCCAGCAGCCCACCTCGGCGGGGGGCGTTAGATACGCAGTATTTT.

V gene TRBV20-1 combines with J gene TRBJ1-5; no clear D. V was trimmed by 3 bases and J by 5 bases, leaving 14 bases between them. Per the germline V gene, CDR1 is DFQATT and CDR2 is SNEGSKA (reference sequence). The CDR3 is made up of 14 amino acids. DNA for the CDR3: TGCAGTGCTAGTGCCCGGGGTCGGGATCAGCCCCAGCATTTT. Residues: CSASARGRDQPQHF.

This clonotype appeared a few times. The V call is TRBV7-6, the J call TRBJ2-3; D is possibly TRBD2 (6 bases). This CDR3 is 14 amino acids long. V was shortened by 5 bases and J by 5 bases, with 14 bases between the two germline ends. Germline V lookup: CDR1 SGHVS, CDR2 FNYEAQ. The CDR3 DNA follows: TGTGCCAGCAGCCCCCGCGGGGATGGAGATACGCAGTATTTT. It specifies CASSPRGDGDTQYF.

This clonotype was observed at least ten times. The rearrangement links TRBV20-1 to TRBJ2-5, with 8 bases identical to TRBD1. J lost 0 bases, V lost 0 bases, and 12 bases had no gene match. The germline gives CDR1 DFQATT, CDR2 SNEGSKA (reference sequence). CDR3 length: 18 amino acids. This CDR3 is CSARDFVGTGLYQETQYF. The CDR3 DNA follows: TGCAGTGCTAGAGATTTCGTTGGGACAGGCTTGTACCAAGAGACCCAGTACTTC.

The chain couples TRBV5-6 to TRBJ2-6, with 7 bases matching TRBD2. J lost 4 bases, V lost 4 bases, and 5 bases had no gene match. The CDR3 sequence is 15 residues long. Germline V gene sequence: CDR1 SGHDT, CDR2 YYEEEE. For the CDR3, the DNA is TGTGCCAGCAGCCCGGGACTATCCGGGGCCAACGTCCTGACTTTC. Amino acids: CASSPGLSGANVLTF.

The sample holds a few counts of this clonotype. The chain is built from TRBV3-1 and TRBJ1-1, with TRBD1 as a possible D gene (5 bases). Germline CDR1 LGHDT, CDR2 YNNKEL (reference sequence). V gave up 1 base and J gave up 1 base, with 16 bases separating them. The CDR3 extends over 17 amino acids. CDR3 residues: CASSQGARGGANTEAFF. In DNA, the CDR3 is TGTGCCAGCAGCCAAGGGGCCCGAGGAGGGGCGAACACTGAAGCTTTCTTT.

This clonotype was counted a few times. CDR3 in DNA: TGTGCCACCAGTGACACGCGGGGGTACGGAGATACGCAGTATTTT. Translated, it gives CATSDTRGYGDTQYF. The chain uses TRBV24-1 and TRBJ2-3; 7 nucleotides agree with TRBD2. The junction had 8 bases not matched to a gene; V was cut back by 4 bases and J by 5 bases. The V gene's germline CDR1 is KGHDR and CDR2 SFDVKD. The CDR3 spans 15 residues.

The chain recombines TRBV5-1 with TRBJ2-7, with 12 nucleotides matching TRBD1. The CDR3 has 16 amino acids. The germline CDR1 and CDR2 sequences are SGHRS and YFSETQ. With 3 bases clipped from V and 6 bases from J, the junction kept 10 bases outside the gene matches. The chain's CDR3 is CASSWGQGARRGEQYF. The CDR3, as DNA: TGCGCCAGCAGCTGGGGACAGGGGGCACGGCGGGGCGAGCAGTACTTC. Variable domain in full (rest from reference TRBV5-1 and TRBJ2-7): KAGVTQTPRYLIKTRGQQVTLSCSPISGHRSVSWYQQTPGQGLQFLFEYFSETQRNKGNFPGRFSGRQFSNSRSEMNVSTLELGDSALYLCASSWGQGARRGEQYFGPGTRLTVT.

This clonotype has at least ten counts. The genes are TRBV3-1 and TRBJ2-2; D gene unclear. Germline CDR1 LGHDT, CDR2 YNNKEL (reference sequence). The V and J ends lost 4 bases and 3 bases respectively, with 12 bases between them. There are 15 residues in the CDR3. Here the CDR3 reads CASSPSGVYTGELFF. CDR3 DNA: TGTGCCAGCAGCCCTTCTGGAGTTTACACCGGGGAGCTGTTTTTT.

As DNA, the CDR3 is TGTGCCAGCAGCCGGGGGACAGGGGGCAATGAGCAGTTCTTC. As protein: CASSRGTGGNEQFF. The chain links TRBV5-5 to TRBJ2-1, with 11 bases identical to TRBD1. The V and J ends lost 4 bases and 6 bases, in that order; junction bases with no gene match: 3. Germline-derived CDR1 and CDR2 are SGHKS and YYEKEE (reference sequence). The length of the CDR3 is 14 residues.

This clonotype was seen more than once but under ten times. J is TRBJ2-1 and V is TRBV3-1; 9 bases map to TRBD2. Germline V gene sequence: CDR1 LGHDT, CDR2 YNNKEL (reference sequence). V lost 1 base, J lost 0 bases, and 1 base stayed unmatched. The CDR3 is made up of 16 amino acids. CDR3 nucleotide sequence: TGTGCCAGCAGCCAAGGGCGGGGGGGCTCCTACAATGAGCAGTTCTTC. Residues: CASSQGRGGSYNEQFF.

The rearrangement joins TRBV18 to TRBJ2-7; unclear D gene. This CDR3 has 13 residues. V was shortened by 4 bases and J by 7 bases, with 14 bases between the two germline ends. Per the germline V gene, CDR1 is KGHSH and CDR2 is LQKENI. CDR3 nucleotide sequence: TGTGCCAGCTCACGAACGAACTGGTGGGAGCAGTACGTC. It codes for CASSRTNWWEQYV.

This clonotype was observed a handful of times. V gene TRBV18 combines with J gene TRBJ2-3, with 9 bases aligning to TRBD2. CDR1 is KGHSH, CDR2 LQKENI, per germline. V lost 1 base to trimming and J lost 3 bases; unmatched junction nucleotides: 5. This CDR3 comprises 16 residues. The CDR3 bases are TGTGCCAGCTCACCACGTCTAGCGGGGAGGACAGATACGCAGTATTTT. Its translation is CASSPRLAGRTDTQYF.

The chain combines TRBV7-9 with TRBJ1-2; D is unclear. CDR1 and CDR2 (germline): SEHNR, FQNEAQ (reference sequence). V dropped 7 bases and J dropped 8 bases, with 11 bases sitting between them. The CDR3 extends over 11 amino acids. For the CDR3, the DNA is TGTGCCAGCACCCAAACGGGGGGCTACACCTTC. This gives the protein CASTQTGGYTF.

This clonotype has a count of ten or more. The V and J genes are TRBV5-6 and TRBJ1-1; TRBD1 might be the D (6 bases). CDR3 length: 12 amino acids. V lost 5 bases and J lost 4, with 9 bases in between. Germline V gene data show CDR1 as SGHDT and CDR2 as YYEEEE. The CDR3 sequence is CASRQGGTEAFF. The CDR3 bases are TGTGCCAGCAGACAAGGGGGCACTGAAGCTTTCTTT.

This clonotype has just a few counts. The chain carries TRBV10-3 and TRBJ2-2; no clear D. CDR1 and CDR2 from the germline V gene are ENHRY and SYGVKD. The CDR3 runs 14 residues. V lost 0 bases, J lost 0 bases, and 2 bases lay in between. The CDR3 sequence is CAISESTNTGELFF. In DNA, the CDR3 is TGTGCCATCAGTGAGTCGACGAACACCGGGGAGCTGTTTTTT.

V and J are TRBV4-2 and TRBJ2-7; 9 bases fit TRBD2. The V segment lost 0 bases and the J segment 5 bases; nucleotides outside the gene matches: 5. Germline CDR1 and CDR2: LGHNA and YNFKEQ. This CDR3 contains 15 residues. In DNA form, the CDR3 reads TGTGCCAGCAGCCAAGAAACTAGCGGGTTCAACGAGCAGTACTTC. This encodes CASSQETSGFNEQYF.

In regard to this clonotype: The junction and the germline gene differ at one end; a read error may be behind it. V usage is TRBV7-6 and J usage is TRBJ2-1; 7 bases align to TRBD1. This CDR3 has 13 amino acids. Germline assignment: CDR1 SGHVS and CDR2 FNYEAQ. CDR3 protein: CSSSYGQATEQFF. The DNA for the CDR3 is TGTTCCAGCAGCTACGGACAGGCCACAGAACAGTTCTTC.

This clonotype came up a few times. This chain links TRBV6-2 or TRBV6-3 with TRBJ2-7, with 10 bases matching TRBD2. V gave up 4 bases and J gave up 2 bases; unmatched junction bases: 5. The CDR3 is 15 residues long. The germline V gene encodes CDR1 MNHEY and CDR2 SVGEGT. The CDR3 here is CASSSGSGGPYEQYV. CDR3 bases: TGTGCCAGCAGTTCAGGTAGCGGGGGGCCCTACGAGCAGTACGTC.

J is TRBJ1-2 and V is TRBV5-1, with a possible D match to TRBD1 (5 bases). CDR1 SGHRS and CDR2 YFSETQ come from the germline V gene. With 5 bases removed from V and 8 bases from J, the gap between germline ends came to 16 bases. This CDR3 is 13 amino acids long. The CDR3 nucleotides are TGCGCCAGCAGGACCGGGACGATGGCCGGCTACACCTTC. It is translated as CASRTGTMAGYTF.

This clonotype appeared many times. The V and J genes are TRBV9 and TRBJ1-3; D unclear. CDR3 length equals 15 residues. The germline gives CDR1 SGDLS, CDR2 YYNGEE. V was trimmed by 0 bases and J by 0 bases, leaving 7 bases between them. CDR3 sequence reads: CASSVAPSSGNTIYF. The CDR3, as DNA: TGTGCCAGCAGCGTAGCCCCAAGCTCTGGAAACACCATATATTTT.

The rearrangement uses TRBV20-1 and TRBJ2-5; D tentatively fits TRBD1 or TRBD2 (6 bases each). The CDR3 covers 16 residues. Trimming took 7 bases from V and 6 from J, leaving 27 bases between them. Germline assignment: CDR1 DFQATT and CDR2 SNEGSKA (reference sequence). The CDR3 region has the DNA TGCAGTGGTGAAGAGCCGGCCGGGATCCGGGGGCAGACCCAGTACTTC. This translates into CSGEEPAGIRGQTQYF.